This entry is about one TCR beta chain. This entry belongs to a study of Ad26.COV2.S vaccination and SARS-CoV-2 variants. As for the study in general: Intramuscular Ad26.COV2.S doses were given once or twice, 56 days apart.

Assay: immunoSEQ multiplex PCR; the TCRdb copy retains only in-frame clones and omits some. The table includes fewer than 500,000 clones, about nine tenths detected once. The treatment: around 19 received Ad26.COV2.S at low or high dose, single or two shots; about 5 received placebo; per-sample allocation not given. Day 63 following the first vaccine or placebo injection was when the samples were taken. Trimming left V 4 bases short and J 6 bases short, with 12 bases between. Germline V gene sequence: CDR1 MDHEN, CDR2 SYDVKM. This CDR3 spans 13 amino acids. The receptor comes from a person between 18 and 65 years old who received the Ad26.COV2.S COVID-19 vaccine or a placebo. The input for sequencing was peripheral blood, taken in a trial of Ad26.COV2.S vaccine versus placebo. The J gene is TRBJ1-2, the V gene TRBV28; D uncertain. The CDR3 spells CASSWAALDGYTF. Written as DNA, the CDR3 is TGTGCCAGCAGTTGGGCAGCGCTCGATGGCTACACCTTC.